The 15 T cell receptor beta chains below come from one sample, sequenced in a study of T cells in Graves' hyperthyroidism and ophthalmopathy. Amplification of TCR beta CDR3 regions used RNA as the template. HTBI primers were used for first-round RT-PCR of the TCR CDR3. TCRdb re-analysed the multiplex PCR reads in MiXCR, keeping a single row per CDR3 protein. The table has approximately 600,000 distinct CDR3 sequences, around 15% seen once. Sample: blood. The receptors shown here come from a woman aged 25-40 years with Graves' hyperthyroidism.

Written as DNA, the CDR3 is TGCGCCAGCAGGACAGCCGGGGGCGGCACTGAAGCTTTCTTT. Amino acids: CASRTAGGGTEAFF. The J gene is TRBJ1-1, the V gene TRBV5-1, with a possible D match to TRBD1 (6 bases). The V gene lost 5 bases and the J gene lost 4 bases, with 15 bases spanning the gap. This CDR3 spans 14 amino acids. Germline V CDR1 and CDR2: SGHRS, YFSETQ.

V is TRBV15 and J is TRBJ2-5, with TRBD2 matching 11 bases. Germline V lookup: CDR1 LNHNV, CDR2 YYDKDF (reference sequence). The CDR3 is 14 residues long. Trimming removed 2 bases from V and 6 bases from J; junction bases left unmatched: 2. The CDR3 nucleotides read TGTGCCACCAGCAGAATAGCGGGAGGGAAGACCCAGTACTTC. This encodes CATSRIAGGKTQYF.

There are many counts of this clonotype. The CDR3 is CASSLRGVRFYEQYF. The DNA for the CDR3 is TGTGCCAGCAGTTTAAGGGGGGTGCGCTTCTACGAGCAGTACTTC. V is TRBV27 and J is TRBJ2-7, with D possibly being TRBD1 or TRBD2 (6 bases each). V lost 2 bases, J lost 3 bases, and 14 bases lay in between. This CDR3 has 15 residues. The germline gives CDR1 MNHEY, CDR2 SMNVEV (reference sequence).

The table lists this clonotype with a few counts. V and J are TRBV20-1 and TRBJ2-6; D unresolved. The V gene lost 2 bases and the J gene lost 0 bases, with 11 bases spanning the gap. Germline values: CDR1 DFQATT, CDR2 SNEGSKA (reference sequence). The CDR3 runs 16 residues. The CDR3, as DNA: TGCAGTGCTAGAACCCCCCTGCGCTCTGGGGCCAACGTCCTGACTTTC. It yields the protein CSARTPLRSGANVLTF.

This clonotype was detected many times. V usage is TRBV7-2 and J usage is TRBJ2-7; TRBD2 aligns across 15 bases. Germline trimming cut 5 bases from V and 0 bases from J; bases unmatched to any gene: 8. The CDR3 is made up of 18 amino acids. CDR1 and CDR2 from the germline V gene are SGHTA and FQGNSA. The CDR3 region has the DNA TGTGCCAGCAGCCCAGGGGGGACTAGCGGGAGGTACTCCTACGAGCAGTACTTC. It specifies CASSPGGTSGRYSYEQYF.

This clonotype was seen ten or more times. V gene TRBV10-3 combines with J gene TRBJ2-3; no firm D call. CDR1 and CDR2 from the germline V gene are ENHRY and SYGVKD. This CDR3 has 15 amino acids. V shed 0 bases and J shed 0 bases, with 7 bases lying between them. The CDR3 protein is CAISESFGSTDTQYF. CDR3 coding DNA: TGTGCCATCAGTGAGTCGTTTGGTAGCACAGATACGCAGTATTTT.

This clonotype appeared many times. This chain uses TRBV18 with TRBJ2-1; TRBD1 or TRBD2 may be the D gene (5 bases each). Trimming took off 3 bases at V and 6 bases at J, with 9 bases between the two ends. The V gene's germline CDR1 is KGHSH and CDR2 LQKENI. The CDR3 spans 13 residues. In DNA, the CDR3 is TGTGCCAGCTCACCGACGGGGCGCAATGAGCAGTTCTTC. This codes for CASSPTGRNEQFF. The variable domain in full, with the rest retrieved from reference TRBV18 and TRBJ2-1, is NAGVMQNPRHLVRRRGQEARLRCSPMKGHSHVYWYRQLPEEGLKFMVYLQKENIIDESGMPKERFSAEFPKEGPSILRIQQVVRGDSAAYFCASSPTGRNEQFFGPGTRLTVL.

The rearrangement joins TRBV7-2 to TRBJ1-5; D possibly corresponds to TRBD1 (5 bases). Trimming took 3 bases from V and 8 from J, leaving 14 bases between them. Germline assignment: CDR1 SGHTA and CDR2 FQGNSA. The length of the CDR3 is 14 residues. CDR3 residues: CASSLGPNEEPQHF. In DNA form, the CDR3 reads TGTGCCAGCAGCTTGGGACCAAATGAGGAGCCCCAGCATTTT.

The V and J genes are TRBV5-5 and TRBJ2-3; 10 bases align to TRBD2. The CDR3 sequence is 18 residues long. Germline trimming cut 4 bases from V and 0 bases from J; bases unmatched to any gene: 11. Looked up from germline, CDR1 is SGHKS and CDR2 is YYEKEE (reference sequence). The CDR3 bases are TGTGCCAGCAGCAGCGGACTAGCGGAGATCTCTAGCACAGATACGCAGTATTTT. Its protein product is CASSSGLAEISSTDTQYF.

The chain's CDR3 is CSVAGKGEKKGFSYEQYF. CDR3 DNA: TGCAGCGTTGCAGGGAAGGGGGAAAAGAAAGGATTTTCCTACGAGCAGTACTTC. The rearrangement links TRBV29-1 to TRBJ2-7, with D possibly TRBD1 on 6 matching bases. Trimming left V 4 bases short and J 1 base short, with 26 bases between. The CDR3 contains 18 residues. Germline V gene sequence: CDR1 SQVTM, CDR2 ANQGSEA.

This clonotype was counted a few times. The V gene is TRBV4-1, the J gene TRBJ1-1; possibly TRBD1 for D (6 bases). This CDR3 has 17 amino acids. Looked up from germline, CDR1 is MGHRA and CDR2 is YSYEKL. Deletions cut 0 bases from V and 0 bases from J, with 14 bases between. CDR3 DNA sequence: TGCGCCAGCAGCCAAGATCCCTCAGGGGCCCTGAACACTGAAGCTTTCTTT. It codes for CASSQDPSGALNTEAFF.

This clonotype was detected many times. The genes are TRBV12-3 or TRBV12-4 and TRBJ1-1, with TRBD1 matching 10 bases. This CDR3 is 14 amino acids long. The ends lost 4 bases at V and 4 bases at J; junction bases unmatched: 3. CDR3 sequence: CASSSGQGGTEAFF. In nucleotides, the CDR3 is TGTGCCAGCAGTTCAGGACAGGGGGGCACTGAAGCTTTCTTT.

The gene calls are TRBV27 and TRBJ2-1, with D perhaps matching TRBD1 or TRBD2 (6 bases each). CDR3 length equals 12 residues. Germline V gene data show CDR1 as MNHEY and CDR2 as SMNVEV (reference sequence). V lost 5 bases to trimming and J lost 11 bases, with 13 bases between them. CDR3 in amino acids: CASSPRDNKQFF. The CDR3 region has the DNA TGTGCCAGCAGTCCGCGGGACAACAAGCAGTTCTTC.

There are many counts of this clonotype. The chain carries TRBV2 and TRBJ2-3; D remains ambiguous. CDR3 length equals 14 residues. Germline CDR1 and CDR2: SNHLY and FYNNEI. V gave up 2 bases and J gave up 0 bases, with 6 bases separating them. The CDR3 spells CASSELISTDTQYF. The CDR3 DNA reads TGTGCCAGCAGTGAACTCATTAGCACAGATACGCAGTATTTT.

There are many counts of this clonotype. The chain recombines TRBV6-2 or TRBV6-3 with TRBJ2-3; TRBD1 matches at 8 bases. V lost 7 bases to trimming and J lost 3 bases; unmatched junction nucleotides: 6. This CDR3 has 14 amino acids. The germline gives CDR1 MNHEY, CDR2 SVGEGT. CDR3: CASTGQGLTDTQYF. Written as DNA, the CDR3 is TGTGCCAGCACTGGACAGGGATTAACAGATACGCAGTATTTT.